This T cell receptor beta chain was found in a study of OX40 agonist ivuxolimab in advanced cancers. The study, taken as a whole, reports: Both blood CD4+ and CD8+ T cells showed clonal growth by week 6 at 0.1 to 3.0 mg/kg.

Germline lookup yields CDR1 MNHNS and CDR2 SASEGT. The CDR3 covers 13 residues. The V end was cut by 7 bases, the J end by 0 bases, with 9 bases between. With regard to this clone: Its antigen is undetermined.

TCRdb's table, derived via immunoSEQ multiplex PCR, lists solely in-frame clones and lacks some. The sample consists of 35,000 to 45,000 clones, about 84% of them appearing once. The sample consisted of CD4+ or CD8+ T cells sorted from blood, taken in a trial of the OX40 agonist ivuxolimab. The chain employs TRBV6-1 and TRBJ1-1; no firm D call. This sequence was found in an adult with an advanced solid tumor such as melanoma, head and neck, liver or kidney cancer. The CDR3 DNA reads TGTGCCAGCAAGCTCAACTTGAACACTGAAGCTTTCTTT. As protein: CASKLNLNTEAFF.